These 18 T cell receptor beta chains were sequenced from one sample in a study of T cells after yellow fever vaccination. TCRdb re-analysed the 5' RACE reads in MiXCR, keeping a single row per CDR3 protein. The sample comprises fewer than 100,000 distinct CDR3 sequences, 8% to 10% of which are singletons, and around 16% rests with the top ten. This material consisted of CD8+ T cells not binding an NS4B(214-222) dextramer, sorted from PBMCs, taken approximately 15 days after the first yellow fever vaccination. The receptors here all came from a man between 18 and 35 years old who received the YFV17D yellow fever vaccine.

In this sample, this clonotype turned up a few times. The V gene is TRBV29-1, the J gene TRBJ2-1, with 11 bases fitting TRBD2. The CDR3 loop spans 15 amino acids. The J segment lost 8 bases and the V segment lost 0 bases, leaving 6 bases of the junction unmatched. CDR1 and CDR2 from the germline V gene are SQVTM and ANQGSEA. CDR3 in DNA: TGCAGCGTTGAAGATGGGGCTAGCGGGGGGTATGAGCAGTTCTTC. Residues: CSVEDGASGGYEQFF.

This clonotype has at least ten counts. The rearrangement joins TRBV5-6 to TRBJ2-7; the D gene is possibly TRBD2 (5 bases). There are 13 residues in the CDR3. Germline V CDR1 and CDR2: SGHDT, YYEEEE. V dropped 0 bases and J dropped 2 bases, with 6 bases sitting between them. The CDR3 loop is CASSLDGTYEQYF. The DNA of the CDR3 is TGTGCCAGCAGCTTGGACGGGACCTACGAGCAGTACTTC.

In its sample, this clonotype was seen many times. J is TRBJ1-2 and V is TRBV5-1; D not resolved. Trimming shortened V by 0 bases and J by 2 bases, and 8 bases separated the two germline ends. CDR3 length: 14 residues. The V gene's germline CDR1 is SGHRS and CDR2 YFSETQ. The CDR3 is CASSLVTANYGYTF. The DNA of the CDR3 is TGCGCCAGCAGCTTGGTAACCGCAAACTATGGCTACACCTTC.

This clonotype was detected ten times or more. The rearrangement joins TRBV7-2 to TRBJ1-1, with D possibly being TRBD1 (5 bases). Trimming removed 5 bases at V and 10 bases at J, with 17 bases between. The germline CDR1 and CDR2 sequences are SGHTA and FQGNSA. The CDR3 consists of 13 residues. For the CDR3, the DNA is TGTGCCAGCAGCCCTGGGCCTTCCCAGGGAGCTTTCTTT. This codes for CASSPGPSQGAFF.

This clonotype was detected many times. This chain links TRBV12-3 or TRBV12-4 with TRBJ2-1; 8 nucleotides match TRBD2. The CDR3 is 11 residues long. Trimming cost V 7 bases and J 8 bases; bases outside gene matches: 1. In nucleotides, the CDR3 is TGTGCCAGCACCGGGGGGGATGAGCAGTTCTTC. Translated: CASTGGDEQFF.

The table lists this clonotype with many counts. The CDR3 DNA follows: TGTGCCAGCAGTTACCCCGGGGCCTGGAGCAATCAGCCCCAGCATTTT. Translation: CASSYPGAWSNQPQHF. The V and J genes are TRBV6-2 or TRBV6-3 and TRBJ1-5; perhaps TRBD1 as D (5 bases). Germline assignment: CDR1 MNHEY and CDR2 SVGEGT. The CDR3 runs 16 residues. The ends were cut back, 2 bases at V and 1 base at J, with 12 bases in the middle.

This clonotype was seen a handful of times. V usage is TRBV6-2 or TRBV6-3 and J usage is TRBJ2-2; tentative D call: TRBD1 (6 bases). The CDR3 has 14 residues. V lost 2 bases to trimming and J lost 3 bases, with 7 bases between them. Germline lookup yields CDR1 MNHEY and CDR2 SVGEGT. The CDR3 region is CASSYGGHTGELFF. The CDR3 DNA follows: TGTGCCAGCAGTTACGGGGGCCACACCGGGGAGCTGTTTTTT.

This clonotype was picked up many times. The gene calls are TRBV14 and TRBJ2-3; no clear D gene. Trimming removed 4 bases at V and 6 bases at J, with 11 bases between. Germline lookup yields CDR1 SGHDN and CDR2 FVKESK. The CDR3 consists of 13 residues. CDR3 sequence: CASSPSYRDTQYF. CDR3 nucleotides: TGTGCCAGCAGCCCTTCGTACCGGGATACGCAGTATTTT.

This clonotype was recorded many times. This chain connects TRBV12-3 or TRBV12-4 to TRBJ1-1; D perhaps matches TRBD1 (5 bases). V was trimmed by 3 bases and J by 4 bases, leaving 9 bases between them. The length of the CDR3 is 13 residues. CDR3 sequence reads: CASSFIGGTEAFF. In DNA, the CDR3 is TGTGCCAGCAGTTTTATCGGGGGCACTGAAGCTTTCTTT.

This clonotype was picked up many times. This chain connects TRBV7-8 to TRBJ2-1; D unresolved. The CDR3 covers 17 residues. V was cut by 2 bases and J by 0 bases, with 14 bases left in between. Germline V CDR1 and CDR2: SGHVS, FQNEAQ. The CDR3 sequence is CASSLFPLGGSYNEQFF. Written as DNA, the CDR3 is TGTGCCAGCAGCTTATTTCCATTAGGCGGCTCCTACAATGAGCAGTTCTTC.

The sample holds a few counts of this clonotype. This chain connects TRBV15 to TRBJ2-5; perhaps TRBD1 as D (5 bases). V gave up 3 bases and J gave up 6 bases, with 11 bases separating them. Germline V gives CDR1 LNHNV, CDR2 YYDKDF (reference sequence). The CDR3 runs to 13 residues. The CDR3 sequence is CATSSLRAQTQYF. CDR3 nucleotide sequence: TGTGCCACCAGCAGCCTCAGGGCCCAGACCCAGTACTTC.

The gene calls are TRBV15 and TRBJ1-1; no definite D call. Germline CDR1 and CDR2: LNHNV and YYDKDF (reference sequence). The germline V and J ends were trimmed by 8 bases and 1 base, with 11 bases remaining between them. The CDR3 length is 13 residues. CDR3 residues: CATRHIPNTEAFF. CDR3 in DNA: TGTGCCACCCGCCACATACCGAACACTGAAGCTTTCTTT.

This clonotype has a handful of counts. The chain employs TRBV19 and TRBJ2-3, with 10 bases aligning to TRBD2. Germline values: CDR1 LNHDA, CDR2 SQIVND (reference sequence). This CDR3 is 16 amino acids long. J lost 1 base, V lost 5 bases, and 6 bases had no gene match. The chain's CDR3 is CASSLGLAQGTDTQYF. DNA of the CDR3: TGTGCCAGTAGTTTGGGACTAGCGCAAGGCACAGATACGCAGTATTTT.

This clonotype was detected many times. The gene calls are TRBV5-1 and TRBJ2-1; maybe TRBD1 (5 bases). CDR1 is SGHRS and CDR2 is YFSETQ in the germline V gene. CDR3 size: 13 residues. Trimming shortened V by 7 bases and J by 0 bases, and 8 bases separated the two germline ends. The CDR3 DNA follows: TGCGCCAGCGGCGACAGCTCCTACAATGAGCAGTTCTTC. Its translation: CASGDSSYNEQFF.

This clonotype has a handful of counts. The rearrangement joins TRBV5-8 to TRBJ1-1; perhaps TRBD1 as D (5 bases). There are 12 residues in the CDR3. Trimming removed 4 bases from V and 5 bases from J, with 9 bases in between. Per the germline V gene, CDR1 is SGHTS and CDR2 is YDEGEE. The CDR3 DNA follows: TGTGCCAGCAGCCCGGAGGGGACTGAAGCTTTCTTT. It specifies CASSPEGTEAFF.

The chain employs TRBV29-1 and TRBJ2-3; D may be TRBD1 (6 bases). V lost 0 bases to trimming and J lost 0 bases, with 10 bases between them. The germline gives CDR1 SQVTM, CDR2 ANQGSEA. This CDR3 region has 15 residues. The DNA for the CDR3 is TGCAGCGTTGAAGAAGGCAGGGGTAGCACAGATACGCAGTATTTT. It yields the protein CSVEEGRGSTDTQYF.

The chain is built from TRBV7-8 and TRBJ2-5; D might be TRBD2 (5 bases). V lost 0 bases, J lost 6 bases, and 20 bases lay in between. The CDR3 is 17 residues long. The germline CDR1 and CDR2 sequences are SGHVS and FQNEAQ. Here the CDR3 DNA reads TGTGCCAGCAGCTTAGCTGTTTACGGGGAAAGGGTTCAGACCCAGTACTTC. This translates into CASSLAVYGERVQTQYF.

This clonotype has just a few counts. V is TRBV27 and J is TRBJ2-7, with 9 bases identical to TRBD1. Germline V lookup: CDR1 MNHEY, CDR2 SMNVEV (reference sequence). J lost 3 bases, V lost 6 bases, and 0 bases had no gene match. The CDR3 has 12 amino acids. The CDR3 nucleotides read TGTGCCAGCAGGGGACAGGGCTACGAGCAGTACGTC. Amino acids: CASRGQGYEQYV.